This T cell receptor (beta chain) appears in the sequencing data of a study of CD8+ T cells in alopecia areata. Study-wide results and limits: Patients displayed less clarity in TCR sharing than mice, a finding possibly related to HLA. An increase in clonality over normal scalp was evident in lesional scalp, especially alopecia totalis/universalis.

The germline CDR1 and CDR2 sequences are MNHNY and SVGAGI (reference sequence). V was pared by 6 bases and J by 3 bases, with 9 bases of the junction left unmatched. The CDR3 consists of 15 residues. Extracted RNA was reverse transcribed into cDNA, the sequencing template. Sequencing was performed with immunoSEQ multiplex PCR; in TCRdb, only in-frame clones are kept and a portion is missing. The data contain 110,000 or so clones, 55% to 60% of them singletons. Note on this clone: The antigen is unknown.

PBMC-derived CD4+ and CD8+ T cells were sorted. This receptor was taken from a human donor with alopecia areata. The sample consisted of NKG2D-low CD8+ T cells sorted from blood. The J gene is TRBJ2-7, the V gene TRBV6-6; 9 bases fit TRBD1. CDR3 in amino acids: CASSTTGTGNYEQYF. In DNA, the CDR3 is TGTGCCAGCAGCACTACCGGGACAGGGAACTACGAGCAGTACTTC.